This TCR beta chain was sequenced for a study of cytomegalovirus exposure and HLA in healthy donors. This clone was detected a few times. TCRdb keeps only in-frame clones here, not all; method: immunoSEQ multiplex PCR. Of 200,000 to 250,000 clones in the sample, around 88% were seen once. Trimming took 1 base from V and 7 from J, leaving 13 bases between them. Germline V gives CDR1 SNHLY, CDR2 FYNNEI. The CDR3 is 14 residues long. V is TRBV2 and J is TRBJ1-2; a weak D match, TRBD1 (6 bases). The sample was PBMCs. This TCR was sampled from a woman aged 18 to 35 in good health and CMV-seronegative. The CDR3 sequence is CASSEGAGRGGYTF. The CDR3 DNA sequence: TGTGCCAGCAGTGAAGGGGCGGGCAGGGGTGGCTACACCTTC. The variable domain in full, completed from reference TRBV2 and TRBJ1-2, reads EPEVTQTPSHQVTQMGQEVILRCVPISNHLYFYWYRQILGQKVEFLVSFYNNEISEKSEIFDDQFSVERPDGSNFTLKIRSTKLEDSAMYFCASSEGAGRGGYTFGSGTRLTVV.